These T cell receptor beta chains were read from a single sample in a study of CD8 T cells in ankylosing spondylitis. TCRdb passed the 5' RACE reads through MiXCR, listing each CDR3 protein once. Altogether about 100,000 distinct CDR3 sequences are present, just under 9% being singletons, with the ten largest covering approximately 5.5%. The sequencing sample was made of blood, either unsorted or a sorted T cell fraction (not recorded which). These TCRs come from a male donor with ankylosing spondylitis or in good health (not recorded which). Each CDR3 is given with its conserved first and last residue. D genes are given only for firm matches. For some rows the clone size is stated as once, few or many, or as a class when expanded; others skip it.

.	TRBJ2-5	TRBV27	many	TGTGCCAGCAGTTTTTCTAGAGAGGAGACCCAGTACTTC	CASSFSREETQYF
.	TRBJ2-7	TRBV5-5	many	TGTGCCAGCAGCCGGGTGGCAGGGGCGGGCGAGCAGTACTTC	CASSRVAGAGEQYF
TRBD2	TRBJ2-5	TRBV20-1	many	TGCAGTGCCAACCAACTAGCGGCACAAGAGACCCAGTACTTC	CSANQLAAQETQYF
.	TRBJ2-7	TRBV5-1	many	TGCGCCAGCAGCTTGGGGAGGACTGGGACCTCCTACGAGCAGTACTTC	CASSLGRTGTSYEQYF
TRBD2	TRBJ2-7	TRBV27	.	TGTGCCAGCAGTTTAATAGGTCCTAGCGGGGGGGCTCAGTACTTC	CASSLIGPSGGAQYF
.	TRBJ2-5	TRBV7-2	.	TGTGCCAGCAGCTTAGTAGGGAGCACCCAGTACTTC	CASSLVGSTQYF
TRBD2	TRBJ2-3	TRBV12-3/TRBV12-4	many	TGTGCCAGCAGCCTCCCCGGACTAGCTGGAATGACAGATACGCAGTATTTT	CASSLPGLAGMTDTQYF
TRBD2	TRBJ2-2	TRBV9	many	TGTGCCAGCAGCGACAATCTAGCGGGGGAGATCCCGAACACCGGGGAGCTGTTTTTT	CASSDNLAGEIPNTGELFF
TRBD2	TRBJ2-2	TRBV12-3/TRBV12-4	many	TGTGCCAGCAGCTTAGGGGTACTAGCGGGGATCTCCGGGGAGCTGTTTTTT	CASSLGVLAGISGELFF
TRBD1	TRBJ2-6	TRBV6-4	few	TGTGCCAGCAGTGACAGCTTCCAACGGGGGACAGGGCTTGCTGGGGCCAACGTCCTGACTTTC	CASSDSFQRGTGLAGANVLTF
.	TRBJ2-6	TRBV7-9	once	TGTGTCAGCAGCACCTCTGGGGCCAACGTCCTGACTTTC	CVSSTSGANVLTF
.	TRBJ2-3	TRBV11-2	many	TGTGCCAGCAGCTTACTACAGGGCACAGATACGCAGTATTTT	CASSLLQGTDTQYF
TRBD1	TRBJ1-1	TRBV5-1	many	TGCGCCAGCAGCCCGGGACAGGGGGAAAAGTACACTGAAGCTTTCTTT	CASSPGQGEKYTEAFF
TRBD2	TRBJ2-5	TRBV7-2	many	TGTGCCAGCAGCTTAGCGGGTAGCGGGGGCCTGTACTTC	CASSLAGSGGLYF
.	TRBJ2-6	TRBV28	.	TGTGCCAACAGTTCGGGACGGAGGACCTCTGGGGCCAACGTCCTGACTTTC	CANSSGRRTSGANVLTF
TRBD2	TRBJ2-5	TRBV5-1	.	TGCGCCAGCAGCTTGGGTAGCGGGGAAGAGACCCAGTACTTC	CASSLGSGEETQYF
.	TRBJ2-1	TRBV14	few	TGTGCCAGCAGCCAAGTTTGGGGTCCCCATACAAATGAGCAGTTCTTC	CASSQVWGPHTNEQFF
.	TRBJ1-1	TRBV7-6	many	TGTGCCAGCAGCTTACTGGAAGGGGGGAACACTGAAGCTTTCTTT	CASSLLEGGNTEAFF
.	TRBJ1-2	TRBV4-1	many	TGCGCCAGCAGCCAAGAGAACCCTCGGGGCCAACAAAACTATGGCTACACCTTC	CASSQENPRGQQNYGYTF
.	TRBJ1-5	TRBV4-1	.	TGCGCCAGCAGCCAAGAAGACAGACCCTATAGCAATCAGCCCCAGCATTTT	CASSQEDRPYSNQPQHF
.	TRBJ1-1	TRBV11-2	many	TGTGCCAGCAGCTTAGTAATAACGGAAACTGAAGCTTTCTTT	CASSLVITETEAFF
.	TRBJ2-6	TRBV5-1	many	TGCGCCAGCAGCTTGAAGGGGGGCGGTGGGGCCAACGTCCTGACTTTC	CASSLKGGGGANVLTF
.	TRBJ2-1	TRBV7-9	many	TGTGCCAGCAGCTTCGGCTGGCCGGGTGAGCAGTTCTTC	CASSFGWPGEQFF
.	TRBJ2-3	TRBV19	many	TGTGCCAGCCGACTAGGACCAGATACGCAGTATTTT	CASRLGPDTQYF
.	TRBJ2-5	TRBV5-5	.	TGTGCCAGCATTCTGGGGGCCAGCTTTTACCAAGAGACCCAGTACTTC	CASILGASFYQETQYF
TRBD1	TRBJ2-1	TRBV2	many	TGTGCCAGCAGTCAGGGGACAGGACTTTACAATGAGCAGTTCTTC	CASSQGTGLYNEQFF
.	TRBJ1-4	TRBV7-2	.	TGTGCCAGCGGAGCGGGAAGGATTGAAAAACTGTTTTTT	CASGAGRIEKLFF
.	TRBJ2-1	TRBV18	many	TGTGCCAGCTCACCCAAGGCCGTCCCCAATGAGCAGTTCTTC	CASSPKAVPNEQFF
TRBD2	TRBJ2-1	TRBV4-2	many	TGTGCCAGCAGCCACACGGGACTAGCGTCCCGTGGGCAGTTCTTC	CASSHTGLASRGQFF
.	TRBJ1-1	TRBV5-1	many	TGCGCCAGCAGCTTGCTTGGAGAAGGCACTGAAGCTTTCTTT	CASSLLGEGTEAFF
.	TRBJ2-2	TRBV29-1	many	TGCAGCTCCGCGACGGGACCCGGGGAGCTGTTTTTT	CSSATGPGELFF
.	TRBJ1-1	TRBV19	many	TGTGCCAGTAGTATCTTTCATGGGACTGAAGCTTTCTTT	CASSIFHGTEAFF
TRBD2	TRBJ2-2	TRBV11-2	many	TGTGCCAGCAGCCCCCGACTAGCGGGGGGGGCGAACACCGGGGAGCTGTTTTTT	CASSPRLAGGANTGELFF
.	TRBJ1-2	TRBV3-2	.	TGTGCCTGCTGCCAAGCTGGTTCCGGGACCTTTAACTATGGCTACACCTTC	CACCQAGSGTFNYGYTF
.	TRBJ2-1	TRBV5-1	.	TGCGCCAGCAGCCCACGGTCGGGAGAGCAGTTCTTC	CASSPRSGEQFF
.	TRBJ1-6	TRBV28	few	TGTGCCAACCCTCCGTCCGGCAGGGGCCGGGGGAATTCACCCCTCCACTTT	CANPPSGRGRGNSPLHF
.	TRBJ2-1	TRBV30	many	TGTGCCTGGTTCAAGTCAAGATACAATGAGCAGTTCTTC	CAWFKSRYNEQFF
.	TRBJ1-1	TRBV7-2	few	TGTGCCAGCAGCCGTCGACAGGACACTGAAGCTTTCTTT	CASSRRQDTEAFF
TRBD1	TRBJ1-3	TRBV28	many	TGTGCCAGCAGTTGGTCCGACAGGGACGGAAACACCATATATTTT	CASSWSDRDGNTIYF
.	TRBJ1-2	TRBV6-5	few	TGTGCCAGCAGAGCCGGGACCTCGGGCTACACCTTC	CASRAGTSGYTF
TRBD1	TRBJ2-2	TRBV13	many	TGTGCCAGCAGCCCGGACAGGGGTGACACCGGGGAGCTGTTTTTT	CASSPDRGDTGELFF
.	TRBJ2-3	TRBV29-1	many	TGCAGCGTTGAGACGGGGGGCACAGATACGCAGTATTTT	CSVETGGTDTQYF
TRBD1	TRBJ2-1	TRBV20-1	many	TGCAGTGCTCGATCCACAGGGGGTTCCTACAATGAGCAGTTCTTC	CSARSTGGSYNEQFF
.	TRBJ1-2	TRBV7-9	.	TGTGCCAGCAGCGAAATCGCGACGGGAAACTATGGCTACACCTTC	CASSEIATGNYGYTF
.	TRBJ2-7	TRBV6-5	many	TGTGCCAGCTCACTACGGAACGAGCAGTACTTC	CASSLRNEQYF
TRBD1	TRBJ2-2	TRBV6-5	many	TGTGCCAGCAGTTTGACAGGGACCACCGGGGAGCTGTTTTTT	CASSLTGTTGELFF
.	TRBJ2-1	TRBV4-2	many	TGTGCCAGCAGCCCCGAAGACTCTTCCTACAATGAGCAGTTCTTC	CASSPEDSSYNEQFF
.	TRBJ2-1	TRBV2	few	TGTGCCAGCCTCAGGACTTACAATGAGCAGTTCTTC	CASLRTYNEQFF
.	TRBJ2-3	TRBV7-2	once	TGTGCCAGCAGCTATCGGGACCCGAGCACAGATACGCAGTATTTT	CASSYRDPSTDTQYF
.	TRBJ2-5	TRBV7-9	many	TGTGCCAGCAGCTTAAGTGGGAGACGGTTCCTTCAAGAGACCCAGTACTTC	CASSLSGRRFLQETQYF
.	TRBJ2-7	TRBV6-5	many	TGTGCCAGCAGTTTTGACGGTAATCCCTCCTACGAGCAGTACTTC	CASSFDGNPSYEQYF
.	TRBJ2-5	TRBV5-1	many	TGCGCCAGCAGCTTGGAGTGGCGCCAAACAAGTCAGGAGACCCAGTACTTC	CASSLEWRQTSQETQYF
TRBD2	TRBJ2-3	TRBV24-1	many	TGTGCCACCTCTAGCGGGGGGGGCCAGGGTGCGCCAGATACGCAGTATTTT	CATSSGGGQGAPDTQYF
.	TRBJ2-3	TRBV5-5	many	TGTGCCAGCAGCCTCAGGTGGAGGGAAAGGGCAGATACGCAGTATTTT	CASSLRWRERADTQYF
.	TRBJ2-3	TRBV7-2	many	TGTGCCAGCAGCTTCGGATCTAGCACAGATACGCAGTATTTT	CASSFGSSTDTQYF
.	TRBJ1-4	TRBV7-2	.	TGTGCCAGCAGCTCGGGCGACCGGGGGAATGAAAAACTGTTTTTT	CASSSGDRGNEKLFF
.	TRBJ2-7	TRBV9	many	TGTGCCAGCAGCGCTCTTGCGGACGGCCCCTACGAGCAGTACTTC	CASSALADGPYEQYF
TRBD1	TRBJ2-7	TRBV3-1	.	TGTGCCAGCAGCCGGACCACCGGGACAGAACGGACCGAGCAGTACTTC	CASSRTTGTERTEQYF